This is a list of T cell receptor beta chains from one sample in a study of blood T cell repertoires in COVID-19. Method: immunoSEQ multiplex PCR; TCRdb's copy keeps in-frame clones and lacks some. The repertoire includes approximately 350,000 clones, 89% of them detected once, and approximately 3% sits in the top ten. Source material: peripheral blood. These TCRs come from a woman aged 30 to 39 with COVID-19, enrolled during active disease. The CDR3 runs from the conserved cysteine through the conserved F or W. The D gene is left open where the match is weak. Where a row states a size, it is once, few, many or the class of an expanded clone; other rows omit it.

D: TRBD1; J: TRBJ1-2; V: TRBV19; size: once; CDR3: CASSPKGQTYGYTF; DNA: TGTGCCAGTAGCCCGAAGGGACAGACCTATGGCTACACCTTC
D: TRBD1; J: TRBJ2-7; V: TRBV10-3; size: NA; CDR3: CAISGTGGNEQYF; DNA: TGTGCCATCAGCGGGACAGGTGGGAACGAGCAGTACTTC
D: TRBD2; J: TRBJ2-7; V: TRBV5-1; size: NA; CDR3: CASSHTAGGRSYEQYF; DNA: TGCGCCAGCAGCCATACAGCGGGGGGACGCTCCTACGAGCAGTACTTC
D: NA; J: TRBJ2-1; V: TRBV6-2/TRBV6-3; size: NA; CDR3: CASSRSGRSGEQFF; DNA: TGTGCCAGCAGTCGCTCGGGACGTAGCGGTGAGCAGTTCTTC
D: NA; J: TRBJ1-3; V: TRBV19; size: NA; CDR3: CASSRLGRGSGNTIYF; DNA: TGTGCCAGTAGTCGTCTTGGACGGGGCTCTGGAAACACCATATATTTT
D: TRBD1; J: TRBJ2-1; V: TRBV27; size: NA; CDR3: CASTAGQGIGEQFF; DNA: TGTGCCAGCACCGCGGGACAGGGTATCGGTGAGCAGTTCTTC
D: NA; J: TRBJ2-3; V: TRBV19; size: NA; CDR3: CASSITRTSASTDTQYF; DNA: TGTGCCAGTAGTATAACCCGGACAAGTGCTAGCACAGATACGCAGTATTTT
D: NA; J: TRBJ2-5; V: TRBV7-8; size: NA; CDR3: CASSRPWEETQYF; DNA: TGTGCCAGCAGCCGTCCCTGGGAGGAGACCCAGTACTTC
D: NA; J: TRBJ1-1; V: TRBV10-1; size: few; CDR3: CAPKGWGRDTEAFF; DNA: TGCGCCCCAAAAGGGTGGGGGCGCGACACTGAAGCTTTCTTT
D: TRBD1; J: TRBJ1-3; V: TRBV19; size: NA; CDR3: CASTGVNTIYF; DNA: TGTGCCTCGACAGGGGTGAACACCATATATTTT
D: TRBD2; J: TRBJ2-1; V: TRBV24-1; size: once; CDR3: CATSDLPKTSGGRNEQFF; DNA: TGTGCCACCAGTGATTTACCCAAGACTAGCGGGGGAAGGAATGAGCAGTTCTTC
D: NA; J: TRBJ1-2; V: TRBV4-3; size: NA; CDR3: CASSQDRNYGYTF; DNA: TGCGCCAGCAGCCAAGACAGAAACTATGGCTACACCTTC
D: NA; J: TRBJ1-6; V: TRBV2; size: NA; CDR3: CASSETDPHNSPLHF; DNA: TGTGCCAGCAGTGAAACAGACCCCCATAATTCACCCCTCCACTTT
D: NA; J: TRBJ2-1; V: TRBV10-1; size: few; CDR3: CASSESRGGPGEQFF; DNA: TGCGCCAGCAGTGAGTCGAGGGGGGGGCCGGGTGAGCAGTTCTTC
D: NA; J: TRBJ2-4; V: TRBV11-3; size: NA; CDR3: CASSLPGRGKNIQYF; DNA: TGTGCCAGCAGCTTACCCGGACGGGGCAAAAACATTCAGTACTTC
D: NA; J: TRBJ1-2; V: TRBV5-3; size: once; CDR3: CARSLVGSGYTF; DNA: TGTGCCAGAAGCTTGGTAGGGAGCGGCTACACCTTC
D: TRBD2; J: TRBJ2-5; V: TRBV7-2; size: NA; CDR3: CASSLNSGGAETQYF; DNA: TGTGCCAGCAGCTTAAATAGCGGGGGGGCGGAGACCCAGTACTTC
D: TRBD1; J: TRBJ2-3; V: TRBV7-9; size: NA; CDR3: CASSFRTGGTDTQYF; DNA: TGTGCCAGCAGCTTCAGGACAGGGGGTACAGATACGCAGTATTTT
D: NA; J: TRBJ2-4; V: TRBV3-1/TRBV3-2; size: few; CDR3: CASSQVHRDWNIQYF; DNA: TGTGCCAGCAGCCAAGTCCACAGGGATTGGAACATTCAGTACTTC
D: NA; J: TRBJ2-4; V: TRBV19; size: once; CDR3: CASSITGRQSIIQYF; DNA: TGTGCCAGTAGTATAACAGGGCGCCAAAGTATCATTCAGTACTTC
D: TRBD1; J: TRBJ1-5; V: TRBV10-3; size: NA; CDR3: CAISESRDRGDQPQHF; DNA: TGTGCCATCAGTGAGTCCAGGGACAGGGGCGATCAGCCCCAGCATTTT
D: TRBD1; J: TRBJ2-2; V: TRBV2; size: NA; CDR3: CASSERDRADAGELFF; DNA: TGTGCCAGCAGTGAACGGGACAGGGCAGACGCCGGGGAGCTGTTTTTT
D: NA; J: TRBJ2-6; V: TRBV28; size: NA; CDR3: CASSLGRGSGANVLTF; DNA: TGTGCCAGCAGTTTAGGCAGGGGCTCTGGGGCCAACGTCCTGACTTTC
D: NA; J: TRBJ1-5; V: TRBV19; size: once; CDR3: CASGQLANQPQHF; DNA: TGTGCCAGCGGACAGTTGGCTAATCAGCCCCAGCATTTT
D: TRBD2; J: TRBJ2-5; V: TRBV15; size: NA; CDR3: CATSKGLAGGPETQYF; DNA: TGTGCCACCAGCAAAGGACTAGCGGGAGGGCCAGAGACCCAGTACTTC
D: NA; J: TRBJ1-5; V: TRBV19; size: once; CDR3: CASSIAQDQPQHF; DNA: TGTGCCAGTAGTATTGCCCAGGATCAGCCCCAGCATTTT
D: NA; J: TRBJ2-2; V: TRBV9; size: NA; CDR3: CASSALQGEYGELFF; DNA: TGTGCCAGCAGCGCCCTACAGGGCGAGTACGGGGAGCTGTTTTTT
D: TRBD1; J: TRBJ2-7; V: TRBV28; size: NA; CDR3: CASSLPGQGRYEQYF; DNA: TGTGCCAGCAGTTTACCCGGACAGGGTCGGTACGAGCAGTACTTC
D: NA; J: TRBJ2-1; V: TRBV5-5; size: NA; CDR3: CASSLEGYGASEQFF; DNA: TGTGCCAGCAGCTTGGAGGGGTATGGTGCGAGTGAGCAGTTCTTC
D: NA; J: TRBJ1-4; V: TRBV7-2; size: NA; CDR3: CASSTPGQGNEKLFF; DNA: TGTGCCAGCAGCACCCCAGGGCAGGGGAATGAAAAACTGTTTTTT
D: NA; J: TRBJ2-3; V: TRBV21-1; size: NA; CDR3: CASNLALWDRNTDTQYF; DNA: TGTGCCAGCAACCTCGCCCTCTGGGACAGAAACACAGATACGCAGTATTTT
D: NA; J: TRBJ2-7; V: TRBV4-2; size: NA; CDR3: CASSQGGRTGYEQYF; DNA: TGTGCCAGCAGCCAGGGGGGCAGGACAGGCTACGAGCAGTACTTC
D: NA; J: TRBJ1-1; V: TRBV12-5; size: NA; CDR3: CASGSREDTEAFF; DNA: TGTGCTAGTGGTAGCAGGGAGGACACTGAAGCTTTCTTT
D: TRBD1; J: TRBJ1-2; V: TRBV12-3/TRBV12-4; size: NA; CDR3: CASSPDRIYGYTF; DNA: TGTGCCAGCAGTCCGGACAGGATCTATGGCTACACCTTC
D: NA; J: TRBJ2-1; V: TRBV5-4; size: NA; CDR3: CASSLDRNSYNEQFF; DNA: TGTGCCAGCAGCTTGGACAGGAATTCCTACAATGAGCAGTTCTTC
D: NA; J: TRBJ2-2; V: TRBV2; size: NA; CDR3: CASLRNTGELFF; DNA: TGTGCCAGCCTTCGGAACACCGGGGAGCTGTTTTTT
D: TRBD2; J: TRBJ2-5; V: TRBV12-5; size: NA; CDR3: CASGRASGGRETQYF; DNA: TGTGCTAGTGGGCGGGCTAGCGGGGGTCGAGAGACCCAGTACTTC
D: TRBD1; J: TRBJ2-1; V: TRBV7-9; size: NA; CDR3: CASSEGQGFGNEQFF; DNA: TGTGCCAGCAGCGAGGGACAGGGTTTCGGCAATGAGCAGTTCTTC
D: NA; J: TRBJ1-3; V: TRBV19; size: NA; CDR3: CASSAAGGGGNTIYF; DNA: TGTGCCAGTAGTGCCGCCGGGGGTGGTGGAAACACCATATATTTT
D: TRBD1; J: TRBJ2-7; V: TRBV6-2/TRBV6-3; size: NA; CDR3: CASSSRGQDPYEQYF; DNA: TGTGCCAGCAGCTCACGAGGACAGGACCCCTACGAGCAGTACTTC
D: TRBD2; J: TRBJ2-1; V: TRBV18; size: NA; CDR3: CASSLLAGGDNEQFF; DNA: TGTGCCAGCTCACTACTAGCGGGAGGAGACAATGAGCAGTTCTTC
D: NA; J: TRBJ1-2; V: TRBV24-1; size: NA; CDR3: CATSERGAYGYTF; DNA: TGTGCCACCAGTGAACGGGGGGCTTATGGCTACACCTTC
D: TRBD2; J: TRBJ2-5; V: TRBV5-4; size: NA; CDR3: CASSLWREEGETQYF; DNA: TGTGCCAGCAGCTTATGGCGGGAGGAAGGAGAGACCCAGTACTTC
D: NA; J: TRBJ1-4; V: TRBV25-1; size: once; CDR3: CASSEFDRTELFF; DNA: TGTGCCAGCAGTGAATTTGACAGGACGGAACTGTTTTTT
D: NA; J: TRBJ2-7; V: TRBV3-1/TRBV3-2; size: NA; CDR3: CASRLKRDEQYF; DNA: TGTGCCAGCAGACTTAAGAGGGACGAGCAGTACTTC
D: NA; J: TRBJ1-2; V: TRBV6-5; size: NA; CDR3: CASSYSRANYGYTF; DNA: TGTGCCAGCAGTTACTCGAGAGCTAACTATGGCTACACCTTC
D: NA; J: TRBJ1-3; V: TRBV28; size: NA; CDR3: CASTKGPFSGNTIYF; DNA: TGTGCCAGCACGAAGGGGCCCTTCTCTGGAAACACCATATATTTT
D: NA; J: TRBJ1-4; V: TRBV2; size: NA; CDR3: CASSEVSAEQGGEKLFF; DNA: TGTGCCAGCAGTGAAGTGTCAGCCGAACAGGGCGGCGAAAAACTGTTTTTT
D: TRBD2; J: TRBJ2-1; V: TRBV5-1; size: NA; CDR3: CASSLGRGGGNEQFF; DNA: TGCGCCAGCAGCCTAGGGCGGGGGGGCGGAAATGAGCAGTTCTTC
D: NA; J: TRBJ1-1; V: TRBV14; size: NA; CDR3: CASSQTNTEAFF; DNA: TGTGCCAGCAGCCAAACAAACACTGAAGCTTTCTTT